This T cell receptor beta chain was recorded in a study of cytomegalovirus exposure and HLA in healthy donors. As concerns this clone: The antigen remains undetermined.

Regarding the study as a whole: In a later analysis, parvovirus B19, influenza, CMV and Epstein-Barr virus appeared linked to several top co-occurrence clusters.

Trimming removed 1 base from V and 10 bases from J; junction bases left unmatched: 4. The length of the CDR3 is 14 residues. The V gene's germline CDR1 is SGHAT and CDR2 FQNNGV. Donors counted as nominally healthy when sampled, yet unrecorded immune exposures were likely. PCR was performed using 60 Vbeta and 13 Jbeta primers. Clones were sequenced by immunoSEQ multiplex PCR, and TCRdb holds only the in-frame ones, with some missing. Altogether 80,000 to 100,000 clones are present, approximately 70% being singletons, with the ten largest covering 2% to 2.5%. The sample comprised PBMCs. This chain links TRBV11-2 with TRBJ2-7, with 13 positions matching TRBD2. The source of this sequence is a man aged 50 to 60 in good health and CMV-seronegative. The CDR3 region has the DNA TGTGCCAGCAGCTTAGCAGGGACTAGCGGGAAACAGTACTTC. As protein: CASSLAGTSGKQYF.